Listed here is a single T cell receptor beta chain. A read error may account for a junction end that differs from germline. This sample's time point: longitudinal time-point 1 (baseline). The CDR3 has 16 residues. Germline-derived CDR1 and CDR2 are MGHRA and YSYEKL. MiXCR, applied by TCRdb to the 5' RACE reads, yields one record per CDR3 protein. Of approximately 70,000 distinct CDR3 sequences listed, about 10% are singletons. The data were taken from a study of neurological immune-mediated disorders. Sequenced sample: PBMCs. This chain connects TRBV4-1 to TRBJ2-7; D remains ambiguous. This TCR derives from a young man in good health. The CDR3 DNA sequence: TGCGCCAGCAGCCTCCCCCCTGGCGCGTGGGCCTACGAGCAGTACTTT. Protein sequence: CASSLPPGAWAYEQYF.